This is a list of T cell receptor beta chains from one sample in a study of blood T cell repertoires in COVID-19. TCRdb's copy holds only in-frame clones and misses some; the assay was immunoSEQ multiplex PCR. Here the sample spans 25,000 to 30,000 clones, 90% to 95% being singletons. What was sequenced was peripheral blood. The receptors stem from a woman aged 70 to 79 with COVID-19, enrolled during active disease. Each CDR3 is given without its conserved first and last residue.

TRBV28,TRBJ1-1,ASTQDTEAF
TRBV6-5,TRBJ2-6,ASSFLGGRGANVLT
TRBV28,TRBJ2-1,ASRGLAGGRSSYNEQF
TRBV19,TRBJ1-2,ASSLNRGTNGYT
TRBV3-1/TRBV3-2,TRBJ1-1,ASSQNRGIEAF
TRBV19,TRBJ2-1,ASMFANEQF
TRBV24-1,TRBJ2-7,ATSDLVPLRDRDRYEQY
TRBV28,TRBJ2-7,ASSFTGNSEQY
TRBV28,TRBJ1-2,ASSSYLLRGSVGGYT
TRBV3-1/TRBV3-2,TRBJ1-4,ASSGPGTQKLF
TRBV10-3,TRBJ1-2,AISEERDRNNYGYT
TRBV2,TRBJ1-4,ASTRTGRSATNEKLF
TRBV5-1,TRBJ2-1,ASSGAGGGIAGFKIDEQF
TRBV4-2,TRBJ2-7,ASSQASGTSGRNYEQY
TRBV19,TRBJ1-5,ASSYRGPTEPQH
TRBV7-2,TRBJ2-7,ASSWAGSSYEQY
TRBV18,TRBJ1-1,ASSPSLGGRDPEAF
TRBV7-3,TRBJ1-2,ASSLDSNYGYT
TRBV29-1,TRBJ2-2,SAQGGSWGELF
TRBV28,TRBJ2-7,ASSLGPGNEQY
TRBV7-2,TRBJ1-2,ASSSGGNYGYT
TRBV6-2/TRBV6-3,TRBJ1-2,ASSYRVDGYT
TRBV5-1,TRBJ2-7,ASSLDRDEQY
TRBV25-1,TRBJ1-1,ASSEVGDRQLEAF
TRBV30,TRBJ1-5,AWSVFQDQPQH
TRBV28,TRBJ2-2,ASSLRITGELF
TRBV29-1,TRBJ2-5,SVGLFQETQY
TRBV19,TRBJ2-7,ASSIDRGYEQY
TRBV5-8,TRBJ2-2,ASRAGHGELF
TRBV6-5,TRBJ2-7,ASRDRTAGEQY
TRBV3-1/TRBV3-2,TRBJ1-1,ASSLGTGQAF